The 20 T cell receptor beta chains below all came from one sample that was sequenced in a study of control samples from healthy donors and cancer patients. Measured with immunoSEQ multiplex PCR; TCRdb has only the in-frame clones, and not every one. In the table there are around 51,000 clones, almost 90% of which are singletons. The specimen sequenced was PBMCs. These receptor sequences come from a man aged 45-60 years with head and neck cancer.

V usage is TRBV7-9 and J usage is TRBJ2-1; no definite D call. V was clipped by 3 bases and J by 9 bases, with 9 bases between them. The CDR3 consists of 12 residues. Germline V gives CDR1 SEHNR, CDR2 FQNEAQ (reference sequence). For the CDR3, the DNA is TGTGCCAGCAGCTTTAGCTCAATTGAGCAGTTCTTC. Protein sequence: CASSFSSIEQFF.

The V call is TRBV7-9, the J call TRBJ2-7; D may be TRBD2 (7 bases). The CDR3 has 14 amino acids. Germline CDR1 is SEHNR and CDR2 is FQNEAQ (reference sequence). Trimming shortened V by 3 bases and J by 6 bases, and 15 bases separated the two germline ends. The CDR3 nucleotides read TGTGCCAGCAGCTTTGTGGGGGGGCTGAGCGAGCAGTACTTC. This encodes CASSFVGGLSEQYF. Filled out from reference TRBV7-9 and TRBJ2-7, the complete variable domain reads DTGVSQNPRHKITKRGQNVTFRCDPISEHNRLYWYRQTLGQGPEFLTYFQNEAQLEKSRLLSDRFSAERPKGSFSTLEIQRTEQGDSAMYLCASSFVGGLSEQYFGPGTRLTVT.

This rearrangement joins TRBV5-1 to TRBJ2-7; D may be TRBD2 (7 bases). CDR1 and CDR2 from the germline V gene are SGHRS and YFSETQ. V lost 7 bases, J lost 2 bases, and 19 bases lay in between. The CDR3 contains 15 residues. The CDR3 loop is CASSLNGGPTYEQYF. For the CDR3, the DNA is TGCGCCAGCTCCTTGAACGGGGGGCCCACCTACGAGCAGTACTTC.

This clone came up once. The CDR3 coding sequence is TGTGCCAGCAAAAGGACAGGGCCTAGCACAGATACGCAGTATTTT. Translated, it gives CASKRTGPSTDTQYF. The V call is TRBV2, the J call TRBJ2-3; TRBD1 agrees at 8 bases. Germline V gene sequence: CDR1 SNHLY, CDR2 FYNNEI. V was clipped by 7 bases and J by 0 bases; unmatched bases: 6. The CDR3 consists of 15 residues.

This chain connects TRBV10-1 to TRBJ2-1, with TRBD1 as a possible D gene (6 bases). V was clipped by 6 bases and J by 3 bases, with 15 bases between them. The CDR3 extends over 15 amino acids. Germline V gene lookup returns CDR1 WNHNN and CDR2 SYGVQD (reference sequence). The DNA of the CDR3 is TGCGCCAGCAGCGCGGTCAGGGGAAGCTACAATGAGCAGTTCTTC. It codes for CASSAVRGSYNEQFF.

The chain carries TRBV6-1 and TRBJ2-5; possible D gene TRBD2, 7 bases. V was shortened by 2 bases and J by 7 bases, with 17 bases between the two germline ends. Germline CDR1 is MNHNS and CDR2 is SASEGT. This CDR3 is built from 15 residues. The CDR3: CASSESGGGPGTQYF. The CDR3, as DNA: TGTGCCAGCAGTGAATCTGGCGGGGGCCCCGGGACCCAGTACTTC.

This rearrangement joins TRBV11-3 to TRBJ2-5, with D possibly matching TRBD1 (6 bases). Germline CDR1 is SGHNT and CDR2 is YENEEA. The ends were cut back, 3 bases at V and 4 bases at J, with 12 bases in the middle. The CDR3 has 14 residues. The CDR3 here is CASSFTDRPETQYF. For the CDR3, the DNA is TGTGCCAGCAGCTTTACCGACAGGCCAGAGACCCAGTACTTC.

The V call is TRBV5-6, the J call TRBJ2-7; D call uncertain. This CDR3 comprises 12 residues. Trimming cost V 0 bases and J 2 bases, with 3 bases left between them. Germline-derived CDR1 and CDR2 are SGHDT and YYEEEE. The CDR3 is CASSLGTYEQYF. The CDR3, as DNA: TGTGCCAGCAGCTTGGGTACCTACGAGCAGTACTTC.

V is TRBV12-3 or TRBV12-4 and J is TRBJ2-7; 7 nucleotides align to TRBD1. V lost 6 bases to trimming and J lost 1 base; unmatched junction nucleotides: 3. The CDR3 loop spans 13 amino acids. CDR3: CASRSTGSYEQYF. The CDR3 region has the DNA TGTGCCAGCAGGTCGACAGGGTCCTACGAGCAGTACTTC.

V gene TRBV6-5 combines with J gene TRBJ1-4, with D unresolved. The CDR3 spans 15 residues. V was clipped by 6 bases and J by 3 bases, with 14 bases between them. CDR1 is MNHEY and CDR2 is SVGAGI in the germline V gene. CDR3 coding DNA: TGTGCCAGCAGACGCCTATATCGGGCTAATGAAAAACTGTTTTTT. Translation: CASRRLYRANEKLFF.

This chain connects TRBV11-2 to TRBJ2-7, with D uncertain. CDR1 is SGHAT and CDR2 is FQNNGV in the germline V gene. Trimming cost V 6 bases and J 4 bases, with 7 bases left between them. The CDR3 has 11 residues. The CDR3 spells CASSSQYEQYF. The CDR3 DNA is TGTGCCAGCAGTTCTCAATACGAGCAGTACTTC.

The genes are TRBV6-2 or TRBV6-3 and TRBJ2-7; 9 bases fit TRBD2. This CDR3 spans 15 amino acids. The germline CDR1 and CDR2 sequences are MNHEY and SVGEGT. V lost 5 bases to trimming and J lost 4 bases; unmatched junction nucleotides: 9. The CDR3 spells CASSTPTLAGYEQYF. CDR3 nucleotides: TGTGCCAGCAGTACCCCCACCCTAGCGGGGTACGAGCAGTACTTC.

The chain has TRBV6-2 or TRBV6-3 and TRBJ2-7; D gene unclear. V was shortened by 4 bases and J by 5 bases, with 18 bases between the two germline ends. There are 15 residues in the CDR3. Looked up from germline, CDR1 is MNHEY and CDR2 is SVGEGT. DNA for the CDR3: TGTGCCAGCAGTTTTGTGACATCTACTTCGCACGAGCAGTACTTC. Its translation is CASSFVTSTSHEQYF.

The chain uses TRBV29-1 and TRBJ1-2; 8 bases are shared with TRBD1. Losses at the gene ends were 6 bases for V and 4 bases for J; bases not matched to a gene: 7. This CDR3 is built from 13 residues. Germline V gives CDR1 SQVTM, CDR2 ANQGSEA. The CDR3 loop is CSVGDRSGYGYTF. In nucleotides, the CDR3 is TGCAGCGTCGGGGACAGGAGTGGCTATGGCTACACCTTC.

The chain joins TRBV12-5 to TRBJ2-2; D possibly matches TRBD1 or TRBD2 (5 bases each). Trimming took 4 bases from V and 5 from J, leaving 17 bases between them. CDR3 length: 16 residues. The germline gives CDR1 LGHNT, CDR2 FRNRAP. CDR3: CASGSMAGGFTGELFF. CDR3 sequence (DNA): TGTGCTAGTGGTTCCATGGCTGGGGGTTTTACCGGGGAGCTGTTTTTT.

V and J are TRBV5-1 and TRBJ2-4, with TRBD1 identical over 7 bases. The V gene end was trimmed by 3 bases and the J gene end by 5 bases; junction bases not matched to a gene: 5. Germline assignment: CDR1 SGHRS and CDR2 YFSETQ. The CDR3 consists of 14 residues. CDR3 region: CASSSDRVQNIQYF. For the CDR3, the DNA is TGCGCCAGCAGCTCTGACAGGGTGCAAAACATTCAGTACTTC.

The CDR3 coding sequence is TGCGCCAGCAGTGGGGGTTACAATGAGCAGTTCTTC. It codes for CASSGGYNEQFF. The chain joins TRBV5-1 to TRBJ2-1; D might be TRBD1 or TRBD2, each matching 5 bases. V gave up 5 bases and J gave up 4 bases, with 7 bases separating them. Germline CDR1 and CDR2: SGHRS and YFSETQ. This CDR3 comprises 12 residues.

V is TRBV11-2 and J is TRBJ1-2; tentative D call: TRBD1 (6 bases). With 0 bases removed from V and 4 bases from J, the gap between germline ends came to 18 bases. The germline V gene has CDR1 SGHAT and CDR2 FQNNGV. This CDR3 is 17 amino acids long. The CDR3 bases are TGTGCCAGCAGCTTAGATGGCTGGCCAGGGGAGGGCTATGGCTACACCTTC. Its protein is CASSLDGWPGEGYGYTF.

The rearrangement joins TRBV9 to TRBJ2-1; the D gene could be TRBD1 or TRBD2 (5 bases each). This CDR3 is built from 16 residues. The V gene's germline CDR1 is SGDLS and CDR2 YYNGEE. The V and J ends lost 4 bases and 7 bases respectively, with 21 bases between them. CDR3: CASSPLRDQRRNEQFF. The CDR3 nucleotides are TGTGCCAGCAGCCCCCTCCGGGACCAACGTAGGAATGAGCAGTTCTTC.

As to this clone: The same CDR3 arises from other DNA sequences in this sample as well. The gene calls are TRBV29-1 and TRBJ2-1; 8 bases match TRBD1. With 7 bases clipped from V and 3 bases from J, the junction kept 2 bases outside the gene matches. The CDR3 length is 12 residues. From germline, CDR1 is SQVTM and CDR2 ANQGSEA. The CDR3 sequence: CSAGQGYNEQFF. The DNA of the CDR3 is TGCAGCGCAGGACAGGGCTACAATGAGCAGTTCTTC.